This TCR beta chain was observed in a study of cytomegalovirus exposure and HLA in healthy donors. Overall study results and limits: Later, an analysis showed that TCR beta chains associated with HLA were more clonally expanded than others that were equally common.

60 Vbeta and 13 Jbeta primers were used in PCR. Libraries were prepared by immunoSEQ multiplex PCR; TCRdb keeps only in-frame clonotypes and omits some of them. Counted here are 200,000 or so clones, approximately 80% occurring once; the ten biggest clones make up roughly 3%. The CDR3 spans 17 residues. The trim removed 0 bases at V and 5 bases at J, leaving 7 bases unmatched. CDR1 and CDR2 (germline): SGHRS, YFSETQ. About this clone: What it binds is unknown.

Material: PBMCs. The clonotype originates from a young woman in good health and CMV-seronegative. The chain combines TRBV5-1 with TRBJ2-7; TRBD2 matches at 14 bases. CDR3 DNA sequence: TGCGCCAGCAGCTTGGCTGGGACTAGCGGGAGTCTCCACGAGCAGTACTTC. It is translated as CASSLAGTSGSLHEQYF. Filled out from reference TRBV5-1 and TRBJ2-7, the complete variable domain reads KAGVTQTPRYLIKTRGQQVTLSCSPISGHRSVSWYQQTPGQGLQFLFEYFSETQRNKGNFPGRFSGRQFSNSRSEMNVSTLELGDSALYLCASSLAGTSGSLHEQYFGPGTRLTVT.